This T cell receptor (beta chain) was recorded in a study of T cell clonotyping in hematopoietic cell transplantation. The study, taken as a whole, reports: Graft donor and pretransplant recipient Inverse Simpson Index values predicted broader posttransplant TCR diversity.

TCRdb keeps only in-frame clones here, not all; method: immunoSEQ multiplex PCR. The top ten clones hold under 2% of a sample with 30,000 to 45,000 clones, 80% to 90% of them seen once. The J segment lost 4 bases and the V segment lost 4 bases, leaving 9 bases of the junction unmatched. Germline CDR1 and CDR2: SQVTM and ANQGSEA. The CDR3 is made up of 15 amino acids. Concerning this clone itself: Its specificity is not known.

The rearrangement joins TRBV29-1 to TRBJ1-2; 10 bases align to TRBD1. What was sequenced was peripheral blood mononuclear cells. The receptor was isolated from a woman aged 35 to 49 in good health. Some clones in this sample may be carry-over from other donors' samples. CDR3 sequence: CSVALGQGFLYGYTF. The CDR3 bases are TGCAGCGTTGCCTTGGGACAGGGGTTCCTCTATGGCTACACCTTC. Full variable domain (remainder filled in from reference TRBV29-1 and TRBJ1-2): SAVISQKPSRDICQRGTSLTIQCQVDSQVTMMFWYRQQPGQSLTLIATANQGSEATYESGFVIDKFPISRPNLTFSTLTVSNMSPEDSSIYLCSVALGQGFLYGYTFGSGTRLTVV.